This T cell receptor (beta chain) is from a study of blood T cells in healthy people across ages. CDR3 size: 17 residues. Trimming removed 3 bases from V and 0 bases from J, with 18 bases in between. The germline V gene encodes CDR1 LNHNV and CDR2 YYDKDF (reference sequence). With a J-beta primer mix and a sample-barcoded 5' primer, a second PCR ran about 7 to 12 cycles. Each CDR3 protein is one row after TCRdb ran MiXCR on the 5' RACE reads. Of 1.4 million or so distinct CDR3 sequences detected, approximately 43% appear once; the ten largest clones hold just over 4%. No fewer than 7 million PBMCs went into each sample.

The receptor's source is a young woman in good health. This rearrangement joins TRBV15 to TRBJ2-7, with D uncertain. Sequenced input: blood. The CDR3 region has the DNA TGTGCCACCAGCAGTCGCGTCCTAGACCTGAGCTCCTACGAGCAGTACTTC. It is translated as CATSSRVLDLSSYEQYF.